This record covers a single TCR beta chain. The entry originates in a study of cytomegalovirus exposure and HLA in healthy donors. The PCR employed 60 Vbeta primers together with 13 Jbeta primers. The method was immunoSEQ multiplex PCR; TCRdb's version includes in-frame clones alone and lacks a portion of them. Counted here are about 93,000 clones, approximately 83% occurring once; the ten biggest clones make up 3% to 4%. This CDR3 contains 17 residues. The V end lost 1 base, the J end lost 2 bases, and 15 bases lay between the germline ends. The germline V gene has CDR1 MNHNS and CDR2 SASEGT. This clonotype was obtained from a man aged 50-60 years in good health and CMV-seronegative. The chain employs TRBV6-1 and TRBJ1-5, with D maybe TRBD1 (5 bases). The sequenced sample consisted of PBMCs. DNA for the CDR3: TGTGCCAGCAGTGAAGTTGGGGCAGGATACGGCAATCAGCCCCAGCATTTT. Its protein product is CASSEVGAGYGNQPQHF.